The clone carrying this T cell receptor beta chain appeared many times. V was shortened by 0 bases and J by 6 bases, with 11 bases between the two germline ends. The CDR3 is made up of 14 amino acids. Germline CDR1 SGHRS, CDR2 YFSETQ. The data stem from a study of T-cell memory formation after mild COVID-19. Each CDR3 protein gets one entry after TCRdb re-called the 5' RACE reads with MiXCR. The sample shows fewer than 250,000 distinct CDR3 sequences, roughly a tenth of them seen only once. This receptor was obtained from a man aged 18 to 30 who had mild COVID-19 (a few samples of this study predate the infection). Cell type and time point are not known. The chain joins TRBV5-1 to TRBJ2-3, with D unresolved. Sequencing was done on a sample of PBMCs or a T cell subset sorted from them (not recorded which). The CDR3: CASSLGMAPDTQYF. DNA for the CDR3: TGCGCCAGCAGCTTGGGGATGGCGCCGGATACGCAGTATTTT.